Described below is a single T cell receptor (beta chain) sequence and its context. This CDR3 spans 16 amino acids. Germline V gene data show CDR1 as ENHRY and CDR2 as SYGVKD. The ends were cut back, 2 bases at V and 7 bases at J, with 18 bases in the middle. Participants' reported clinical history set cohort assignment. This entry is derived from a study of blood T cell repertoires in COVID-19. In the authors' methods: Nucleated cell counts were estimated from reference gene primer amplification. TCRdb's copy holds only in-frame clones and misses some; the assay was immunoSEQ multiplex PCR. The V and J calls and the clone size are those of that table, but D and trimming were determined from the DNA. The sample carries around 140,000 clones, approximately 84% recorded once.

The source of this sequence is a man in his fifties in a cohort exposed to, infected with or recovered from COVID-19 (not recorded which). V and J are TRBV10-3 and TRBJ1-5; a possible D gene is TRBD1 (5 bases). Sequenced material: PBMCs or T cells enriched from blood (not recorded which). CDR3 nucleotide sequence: TGTGCCATCAGTGAGACCGGGAGCCCGGAGGGGCAGCCCCAGCATTTT. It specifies CAISETGSPEGQPQHF.